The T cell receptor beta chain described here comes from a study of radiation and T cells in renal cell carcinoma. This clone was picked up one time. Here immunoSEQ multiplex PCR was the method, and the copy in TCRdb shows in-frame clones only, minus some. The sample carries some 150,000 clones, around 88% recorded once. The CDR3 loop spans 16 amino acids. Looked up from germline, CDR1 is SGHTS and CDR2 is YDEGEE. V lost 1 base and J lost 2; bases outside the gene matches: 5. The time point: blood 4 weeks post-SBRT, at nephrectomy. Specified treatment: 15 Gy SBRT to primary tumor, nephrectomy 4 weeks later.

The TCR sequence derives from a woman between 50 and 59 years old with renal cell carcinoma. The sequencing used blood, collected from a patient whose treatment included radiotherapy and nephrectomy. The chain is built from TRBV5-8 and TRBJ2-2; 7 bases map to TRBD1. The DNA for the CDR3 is TGTGCCAGCAGCTTGTTTTCAGGGGGTAACACCGGGGAGCTGTTTTTT. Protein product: CASSLFSGGNTGELFF.